The 27 T cell receptor beta chains reported below all come from one sample, sequenced in a study of T cell responses to AZD1222 COVID-19 vaccine. This table comes from immunoSEQ multiplex PCR, and its TCRdb copy is limited to in-frame clones, with some not included. The data show some 150,000 clones, with more than 85% seen just once and over 1.2% held by the top ten. This material consisted of peripheral blood, taken 28 days after the second AZD1222 dose. The source is an adult who received the AZD1222 COVID-19 vaccine.

The CDR3: CASRGDSRVNEQFF. The CDR3 bases are TGTGCCAGCCGAGGGGACTCGCGGGTCAATGAGCAGTTCTTC. V is TRBV7-9 and J is TRBJ2-1, with a possible D match to TRBD2 (6 bases). This CDR3 has 14 amino acids. Germline lookup yields CDR1 SEHNR and CDR2 FQNEAQ (reference sequence). The V gene lost 8 bases and the J gene lost 6 bases, with 17 bases spanning the gap.

The chain is built from TRBV9 and TRBJ2-6; D call uncertain. There are 14 residues in the CDR3. With 4 bases removed from V and 3 bases from J, the gap between germline ends came to 8 bases. Germline V gene lookup returns CDR1 SGDLS and CDR2 YYNGEE. The CDR3: CASSFSVGANVLTF. The CDR3 DNA reads TGTGCCAGCAGCTTCTCAGTTGGGGCCAACGTCCTGACTTTC. Drawing the rest from reference TRBV9 and TRBJ2-6, the complete variable domain is DSGVTQTPKHLITATGQRVTLRCSPRSGDLSVYWYQQSLDQGLQFLIQYYNGEERAKGNILERFSAQQFPDLHSELNLSSLELGDSALYFCASSFSVGANVLTFGAGSRLTVL.

A single count supports this clone. CDR3 DNA sequence: TGTGCCAGCAGCTCCCCTGGAACAATAGCGGGTCCCACAGATACGCAGTATTTT. This codes for CASSSPGTIAGPTDTQYF. V and J are TRBV7-9 and TRBJ2-3, with TRBD2 identical over 7 bases. CDR1 SEHNR and CDR2 FQNEAQ come from the germline V gene (reference sequence). Trimming removed 4 bases from V and 2 bases from J; junction bases left unmatched: 15. The CDR3 is made up of 18 amino acids. Variable domain in full (rest from reference TRBV7-9 and TRBJ2-3): DTGVSQNPRHKITKRGQNVTFRCDPISEHNRLYWYRQTLGQGPEFLTYFQNEAQLEKSRLLSDRFSAERPKGSFSTLEIQRTEQGDSAMYLCASSSPGTIAGPTDTQYFGPGTRLTVL.

This clone was detected a few times. The gene calls are TRBV9 and TRBJ1-6; D is ambiguous. The germline CDR1 and CDR2 sequences are SGDLS and YYNGEE. This CDR3 has 14 residues. Trimming took 1 base from V and 10 from J, leaving 12 bases between them. As DNA, the CDR3 is TGTGCCAGCAGCGTACTGTCGGGATCCTCACCCCTCCACTTT. Translation gives CASSVLSGSSPLHF.

The V call is TRBV2, the J call TRBJ2-7; D is undetermined. V lost 1 base and J 5 bases, leaving 12 bases between the germline ends. The CDR3 contains 14 residues. CDR1 is SNHLY, CDR2 FYNNEI, per germline. This chain's CDR3 is CASSEGWEFNEQYF. As DNA, the CDR3 is TGTGCCAGCAGTGAAGGGTGGGAATTCAACGAGCAGTACTTC.

The V gene is TRBV6-5, the J gene TRBJ2-1; 8 bases match TRBD2. The V gene's germline CDR1 is MNHEY and CDR2 SVGAGI. With V trimmed by 7 bases and J by 8 bases, 7 bases remained unmatched. The CDR3 contains 13 residues. In DNA, the CDR3 is TGTGCCAGCACCACCGGGACTAGTTATGAGCAGTTCTTC. Translating it yields CASTTGTSYEQFF.

The chain carries TRBV19 and TRBJ2-1; D tentatively fits TRBD1 or TRBD2 (6 bases each). This CDR3 is 13 amino acids long. The ends were cut back, 9 bases at V and 8 bases at J, with 17 bases in the middle. Germline V lookup: CDR1 LNHDA, CDR2 SQIVND (reference sequence). CDR3 coding DNA: TGTGCCAGCCGGGGGCCCTATGTGGATGAGCAGTTCTTC. Translated, it gives CASRGPYVDEQFF.

The table lists this clone with a count of one. This chain uses TRBV6-5 with TRBJ1-2; possible D gene TRBD1, 6 bases. V was shortened by 6 bases and J by 4 bases, with 12 bases between the two germline ends. CDR1 is MNHEY and CDR2 is SVGAGI in the germline V gene. The CDR3 runs to 13 residues. The chain's CDR3 is CASSFPRGYGYTF. CDR3 DNA: TGTGCCAGCAGCTTCCCCAGGGGCTATGGCTACACCTTC.

This sequence joins TRBV6-6 and TRBJ1-2; D may be TRBD1 (5 bases). Looked up from germline, CDR1 is MNHNY and CDR2 is SVGAGI (reference sequence). Trimming took off 5 bases at V and 8 bases at J, with 24 bases between the two ends. The CDR3 loop spans 16 amino acids. The CDR3 coding sequence is TGTGCCAGCAGTCGACTCCATGCGGGCTTGGGGGGAGGCTACACCTTC. Amino acids: CASSRLHAGLGGGYTF.

This clone was seen only a few times. The chain carries TRBV4-1 and TRBJ2-2; D could derive from TRBD1 or TRBD2 (6 bases each). The CDR3 runs to 13 residues. The ends were cut back, 6 bases at V and 5 bases at J, with 10 bases in the middle. Germline V lookup: CDR1 MGHRA, CDR2 YSYEKL. Here the CDR3 reads CASRRGETGELFF. Here the CDR3 DNA reads TGCGCCAGCAGGAGGGGGGAAACCGGGGAGCTGTTTTTT.

With regard to this clone: The sample carries other DNA sequences with the same CDR3. The chain is built from TRBV6-5 and TRBJ1-2; 7 bases align to TRBD1. The CDR3 runs 11 residues. Germline trimming cut 4 bases from V and 7 bases from J; bases unmatched to any gene: 0. CDR1 is MNHEY, CDR2 SVGAGI, per germline. In DNA form, the CDR3 reads TGTGCCAGCAGTTCAGGGGGTGGCTACACCTTC. It translates to CASSSGGGYTF.

This clone appeared a few times. DNA of the CDR3: TGTGCTAGTGGTTTGAGTAGCGGGGGACACCAAGAGACCCAGTACTTC. It is translated as CASGLSSGGHQETQYF. This rearrangement joins TRBV12-5 to TRBJ2-5; TRBD2 matches 9 bases. J lost 0 bases, V lost 2 bases, and 4 bases had no gene match. This CDR3 comprises 16 residues. The V gene's germline CDR1 is LGHNT and CDR2 FRNRAP.

This chain connects TRBV7-2 to TRBJ2-1, with TRBD2 identical over 7 bases. Germline V gene sequence: CDR1 SGHTA, CDR2 FQGNSA. With 4 bases clipped from V and 8 bases from J, the junction kept 8 bases outside the gene matches. The CDR3 extends over 14 amino acids. The CDR3 DNA sequence: TGTGCCAGCAGCTCCAGACTAGCCCGAGATGAGCAGTTCTTC. Its translation is CASSSRLARDEQFF. Using reference TRBV7-2 and TRBJ2-1 for the parts outside the CDR3, the full variable domain is GAGVSQSPSNKVTEKGKDVELRCDPISGHTALYWYRQSLGQGLEFLIYFQGNSAPDKSGLPSDRFSAERTGGSVSTLTIQRTQQEDSAVYLCASSSRLARDEQFFGPGTRLTVL.

The chain carries TRBV6-5 and TRBJ1-2; 11 bases fit TRBD1. V was pared by 6 bases and J by 6 bases, with 6 bases of the junction left unmatched. The germline V gene has CDR1 MNHEY and CDR2 SVGAGI. This CDR3 has 14 residues. The chain's CDR3 is CASRPAGQGDGYTF. CDR3 sequence (DNA): TGTGCCAGCAGGCCCGCGGGACAGGGGGATGGCTACACCTTC.

The chain carries TRBV7-9 and TRBJ1-1; possible D gene TRBD1, 6 bases. Germline V lookup: CDR1 SEHNR, CDR2 FQNEAQ (reference sequence). This CDR3 spans 15 amino acids. V lost 5 bases, J lost 1 base, and 14 bases lay in between. CDR3 nucleotides: TGTGCCAGCAGCATTTACAGGGAGGGGAACACTGAAGCTTTCTTT. It codes for CASSIYREGNTEAFF.

In the case of this clone: One end of the junction is discordant with germline, which a read error may explain. The rearrangement uses TRBV11-2 and TRBJ2-7, with D possibly TRBD1 on 6 matching bases. The CDR3 has 10 residues. Germline V gene lookup returns CDR1 SGHAT and CDR2 FQNNGV. The CDR3 DNA reads as TGTGCCAGCAGCTTCGACAGGCATCACTTC. The encoded protein is CASSFDRHHF.

The chain uses TRBV11-2 and TRBJ1-6; the D is unclear. Looked up from germline, CDR1 is SGHAT and CDR2 is FQNNGV. The germline V and J ends were trimmed by 4 bases and 7 bases, with 5 bases remaining between them. There are 12 residues in the CDR3. The DNA for the CDR3 is TGTGCCAGCAGCTCCCCGAATTCACCCCTCCACTTT. This codes for CASSSPNSPLHF.

The chain recombines TRBV7-8 with TRBJ1-2; D unresolved. The V end lost 1 base, the J end lost 3 bases, and 6 bases lay between the germline ends. The CDR3 is made up of 13 amino acids. In germline, CDR1 is SGHVS, CDR2 FQNEAQ. The CDR3 loop is CASSLEVDYGYTF. The CDR3, as DNA: TGTGCCAGCAGCTTAGAAGTTGACTATGGCTACACCTTC.

The CDR3: CASSPRGYEQYF. The CDR3 DNA is TGTGCCAGCAGCCCCAGGGGCTACGAGCAGTACTTC. This chain uses TRBV12-3 or TRBV12-4 with TRBJ2-7; a weak D match, TRBD1 (6 bases). The CDR3 covers 12 residues. V was trimmed by 6 bases and J by 3 bases, leaving 9 bases between them.

This clone was recorded once. This rearrangement joins TRBV4-2 to TRBJ2-2, with D possibly TRBD1 on 5 matching bases. The CDR3 is 17 amino acids. Germline loops: CDR1 LGHNA, CDR2 YNFKEQ. Trimming took 1 base from V and 0 from J, leaving 12 bases between them. The CDR3 DNA reads TGTGCCAGCAGCCAAGGCAAAGGGGCCCCGAACACCGGGGAGCTGTTTTTT. Its translation: CASSQGKGAPNTGELFF.

CDR3 nucleotide sequence: TGTGCCAGCAGTGTATATGGCGGGGGTACCTACGAGCAGTACTTC. Translating gives CASSVYGGGTYEQYF. The V call is TRBV2, the J call TRBJ2-7, with 7 bases aligning to TRBD2. The CDR3 covers 15 residues. With 4 bases clipped from V and 2 bases from J, the junction kept 8 bases outside the gene matches. Germline values: CDR1 SNHLY, CDR2 FYNNEI.

The chain recombines TRBV19 with TRBJ2-1; 10 bases fit TRBD1. The length of the CDR3 is 16 residues. Unmatched junction bases numbered 7, after V lost 7 bases and J lost 1 base. CDR1 and CDR2 from the germline V gene are LNHDA and SQIVND (reference sequence). The CDR3 is CASNLRDRGSYNEQFF. The CDR3 DNA sequence: TGTGCCAGTAACCTCCGGGACAGGGGATCCTACAATGAGCAGTTCTTC.

This clone turned up a few times. The chain couples TRBV9 to TRBJ2-5; 9 nucleotides match TRBD2. This CDR3 region has 15 residues. V dropped 3 bases and J dropped 5; count of bases not matched to a gene: 8. Germline V gene lookup returns CDR1 SGDLS and CDR2 YYNGEE. This CDR3 reads CASSDSALAGETQYF. The CDR3 DNA sequence: TGTGCCAGCAGCGACTCGGCACTAGCGGGTGAGACCCAGTACTTC. Together with reference TRBV9 and TRBJ2-5, the CDR3 gives the full variable domain: DSGVTQTPKHLITATGQRVTLRCSPRSGDLSVYWYQQSLDQGLQFLIQYYNGEERAKGNILERFSAQQFPDLHSELNLSSLELGDSALYFCASSDSALAGETQYFGPGTRLLVL.

V and J are TRBV5-1 and TRBJ2-7; TRBD1 might be the D (6 bases). The germline V gene encodes CDR1 SGHRS and CDR2 YFSETQ. The length of the CDR3 is 15 residues. With 7 bases removed from V and 2 bases from J, the gap between germline ends came to 19 bases. CDR3 DNA: TGCGCCAGCGTATACAGGGATGGGGCGACCTACGAGCAGTACTTC. It translates to CASVYRDGATYEQYF.

The J gene is TRBJ1-6, the V gene TRBV6-5; 10 nucleotides match TRBD1. Looked up from germline, CDR1 is MNHEY and CDR2 is SVGAGI. This CDR3 comprises 15 residues. V lost 6 bases and J lost 9; bases outside the gene matches: 8. Written as DNA, the CDR3 is TGTGCCAGCAGGGCCGGGACAGGGGATTCTTCACCCCTCCACTTT. The encoded protein is CASRAGTGDSSPLHF.

J is TRBJ1-1 and V is TRBV28; unclear D gene. V was trimmed by 6 bases and J by 4 bases, leaving 9 bases between them. Germline-derived CDR1 and CDR2 are MDHEN and SYDVKM. This CDR3 has 12 amino acids. This CDR3 is CASRTAGTEAFF. Here the CDR3 DNA reads TGTGCCAGCAGGACGGCTGGCACTGAAGCTTTCTTT.

The V call is TRBV12-2, the J call TRBJ1-2; TRBD1 is the table's D call and was not checked against the DNA. TRBV12-2 is a pseudogene. CDR3 length equals 16 residues. The CDR3 sequence: CASRLVGGLLRDGYTF. Here the CDR3 DNA reads TGTGCAAGTCGCTTAGTAGGGGGCCTATTGAGGGATGGCTACACCTTC.